This T cell receptor (beta chain) was recovered during a study of blood T cell repertoires in COVID-19. At the level of the study: Italy, Spain and the United States were the sources of the convalescent and acute COVID-19 samples. PBMCs, B-cell-depleted T cells, or T cells were the source of the cDNA or gDNA that made up the material.

Per germline, CDR1 LNHDA and CDR2 SQIVND (reference sequence). J lost 2 bases, V lost 7 bases, and 14 bases had no gene match. The CDR3 sequence is 18 residues long. The assay was immunoSEQ multiplex PCR, and TCRdb's table has in-frame clones only and misses some. This sample carries 99,000 or so clones, 80% to 85% of them seen once, and the ten largest clones take more than 30%. The sequencing input was peripheral blood. The gene calls are TRBV19 and TRBJ2-2; 9 bases map to TRBD1. The origin of this receptor is an elderly man with acute or convalescent COVID-19. CDR3 DNA: TGTGCCAGTACACACTTTAATCCGGGACAGGGAAACACCGGGGAGCTGTTTTTT. As protein: CASTHFNPGQGNTGELFF.